Each of the 5 T cell receptor beta chains below was sequenced from the same sample in a study of OX40 agonist ivuxolimab in advanced cancers. Repertoires were generated with immunoSEQ multiplex PCR, while TCRdb's copy carries only in-frame clones and drops some. The data hold about 61,000 clones, with approximately 81% observed a single time. The sequenced sample was CD4+ or CD8+ T cells sorted from blood, obtained in a trial of the OX40 agonist ivuxolimab. These receptors originate from an adult with an advanced solid tumor such as melanoma, head and neck, liver or kidney cancer.

CDR3 amino acids: CASSQDSSTLDEQYF. The CDR3, as DNA: TGCGCCAGCAGCCAAGACTCCTCGACCTTAGACGAGCAGTACTTC. The chain couples TRBV5-1 to TRBJ2-7; D not certain. The CDR3 is made up of 15 amino acids. The V and J ends lost 4 bases and 5 bases respectively, with 19 bases between them. Germline CDR1 and CDR2: SGHRS and YFSETQ.

V gene TRBV6-1 combines with J gene TRBJ1-2, with unresolved D. CDR3 length: 12 amino acids. Germline V gene sequence: CDR1 MNHNS, CDR2 SASEGT. Trimming stripped 2 bases from V and 7 bases from J, with 8 bases between. The CDR3 loop reads CASSESGVGYTF. The DNA for the CDR3 is TGTGCCAGCAGTGAATCAGGAGTTGGCTACACCTTC.

This chain uses TRBV5-4 with TRBJ1-1; TRBD1 might be the D (5 bases). The germline V gene encodes CDR1 SGHNT and CDR2 YYREEE (reference sequence). Trimming took 7 bases from V and 3 from J, leaving 16 bases between them. The CDR3 totals 14 residues. DNA of the CDR3: TGTGCCAGCGGGGGAGCAGGGTACGACACTGAAGCTTTCTTT. Its translation: CASGGAGYDTEAFF.

This rearrangement joins TRBV18 to TRBJ2-7, with TRBD1 as a possible D gene (6 bases). Trimming stripped 6 bases from V and 3 bases from J, with 12 bases between. The germline V gene encodes CDR1 KGHSH and CDR2 LQKENI. The CDR3 is 13 amino acids. The CDR3 nucleotides are TGTGCCAGCTCCCCCGGGACATTCTACGAGCAGTACTTC. This codes for CASSPGTFYEQYF.

This chain joins TRBV2 and TRBJ2-5; TRBD2 matches 8 bases. Germline values: CDR1 SNHLY, CDR2 FYNNEI. CDR3 length equals 15 residues. The V and J ends lost 6 bases and 4 bases, in that order; junction bases with no gene match: 10. The chain's CDR3 is CASRPAGAISETQYF. The CDR3 DNA follows: TGTGCCAGCAGACCAGCGGGGGCAATTTCAGAGACCCAGTACTTC.